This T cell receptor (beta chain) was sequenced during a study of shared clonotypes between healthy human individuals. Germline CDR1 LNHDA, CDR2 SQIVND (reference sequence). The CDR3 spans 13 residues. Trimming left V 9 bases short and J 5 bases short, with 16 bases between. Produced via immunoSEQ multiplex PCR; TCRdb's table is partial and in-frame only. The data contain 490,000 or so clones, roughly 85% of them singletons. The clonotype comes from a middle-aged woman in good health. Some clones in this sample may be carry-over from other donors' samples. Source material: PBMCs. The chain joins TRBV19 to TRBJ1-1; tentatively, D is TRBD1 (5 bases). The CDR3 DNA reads TGTGCCAGCACCGAGAGGGGTCGGACTGAAGCTTTCTTT. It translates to CASTERGRTEAFF.